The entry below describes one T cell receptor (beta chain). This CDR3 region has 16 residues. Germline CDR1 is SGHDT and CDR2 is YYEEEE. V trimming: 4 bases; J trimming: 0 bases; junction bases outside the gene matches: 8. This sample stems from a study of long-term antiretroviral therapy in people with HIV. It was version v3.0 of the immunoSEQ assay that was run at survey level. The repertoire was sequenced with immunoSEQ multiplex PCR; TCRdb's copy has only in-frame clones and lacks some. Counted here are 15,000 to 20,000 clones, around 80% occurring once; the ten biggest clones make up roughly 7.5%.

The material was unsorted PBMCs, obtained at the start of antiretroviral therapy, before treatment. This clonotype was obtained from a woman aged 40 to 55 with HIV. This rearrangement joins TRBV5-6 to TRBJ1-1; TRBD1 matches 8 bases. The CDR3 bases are TGTGCCAGCAGCCACCGGGACAGGCCCATGAACACTGAAGCTTTCTTT. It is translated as CASSHRDRPMNTEAFF.